This T cell receptor beta chain was obtained from a study of cytomegalovirus exposure and HLA in healthy donors. The wider study: Clustering assigned about four fifths of the roughly 420 genotyped donors to the Caucasian-associated ancestry cluster. Findings and limits, study-wide: The study designated about 160 TCR beta chains cytomegalovirus-associated.

Worth noting for this clone: Its cognate antigen is unknown.

Primers included in the PCR were 60 Vbeta and 13 Jbeta primers. TCRdb's copy holds only in-frame clones and misses some; the assay was immunoSEQ multiplex PCR. The profile shows under 200,000 clones, over 60% of them singletons. The material sequenced was PBMCs. The clonotype comes from a girl aged 5 to 17 in good health and CMV-seronegative.

The DNA of the CDR3 is TGTGCCATCAGTGCTGAGTTAGCGGGGGGCGGGCAAGAGACCCAGTACTTC. Protein: CAISAELAGGGQETQYF. This rearrangement joins TRBV10-3 to TRBJ2-5; TRBD2 aligns across 10 bases. Germline trimming cut 4 bases from V and 2 bases from J; bases unmatched to any gene: 10. The CDR3 spans 17 residues. Germline CDR1 is ENHRY and CDR2 is SYGVKD.